These 15 T cell receptor beta chains share one sample of origin, sequenced in a study of cytomegalovirus exposure and HLA in healthy donors. The PCR used 60 Vbeta and 13 Jbeta primers. Some clones are missing from TCRdb's copy, which holds only in-frame ones; the method was immunoSEQ multiplex PCR. The table records roughly 160,000 clones, less than 75% of them present only once. Sequenced material: PBMCs. These receptors were collected from a girl between 5 and 17 years old in good health and CMV-seronegative.

This clone turned up a few times. This chain joins TRBV5-6 and TRBJ1-5; TRBD1 aligns across 7 bases. This CDR3 has 16 amino acids. Per germline, CDR1 SGHDT and CDR2 YYEEEE. V lost 4 bases to trimming and J lost 2 bases; unmatched junction nucleotides: 9. The CDR3 reads CASSLKSTGGNQPQHF. Written as DNA, the CDR3 is TGTGCCAGCAGCCTTAAGAGCACAGGGGGCAATCAGCCCCAGCATTTT.

The count of this clone is one. The chain has TRBV9 and TRBJ2-3; tentative D call: TRBD1 (6 bases). The length of the CDR3 is 18 residues. V was pared by 3 bases and J by 2 bases, with 22 bases between. CDR1 is SGDLS, CDR2 YYNGEE, per germline. CDR3 sequence: CASSAIKTSTGFTDTQYF. Here the CDR3 DNA reads TGTGCCAGCAGCGCAATTAAAACCTCGACAGGCTTCACAGATACGCAGTATTTT.

The V call is TRBV2, the J call TRBJ2-7; 8 nucleotides agree with TRBD2. The length of the CDR3 is 17 residues. V was pared by 6 bases and J by 3 bases, with 16 bases of the junction left unmatched. The germline gives CDR1 SNHLY, CDR2 FYNNEI. CDR3 protein: CASRPRGGRSGSYEQYF. The CDR3 DNA reads TGTGCCAGCAGGCCTCGGGGGGGAAGAAGCGGGAGCTACGAGCAGTACTTC.

This rearrangement joins TRBV5-1 to TRBJ2-2; D remains ambiguous. Germline V gene data show CDR1 as SGHRS and CDR2 as YFSETQ. The CDR3 length is 15 residues. With 4 bases removed from V and 1 base from J, the gap between germline ends came to 11 bases. DNA for the CDR3: TGCGCCAGCAGCCTCAGACTGGGGAACACCGGGGAGCTGTTTTTT. Protein product: CASSLRLGNTGELFF.

CDR3 amino acids: CASSGTSGAYEQYF. The CDR3 DNA sequence: TGTGCCAGCAGTGGGACTAGCGGGGCCTACGAGCAGTACTTC. This sequence joins TRBV28 and TRBJ2-7; TRBD2 matches 13 bases. Germline V gene sequence: CDR1 MDHEN, CDR2 SYDVKM. V was clipped by 5 bases and J by 2 bases; unmatched bases: 0. The CDR3 loop spans 14 amino acids.

The rearrangement links TRBV27 to TRBJ2-7; 12 bases match TRBD1. This CDR3 contains 15 residues. J gave up 3 bases and V 5 bases, and 5 bases lay outside the gene matches. Per germline, CDR1 MNHEY and CDR2 SMNVEV (reference sequence). CDR3 nucleotide sequence: TGTGCCAGCAGTACCGGGACAGGGGGCTTCTACGAGCAGTACTTC. It codes for CASSTGTGGFYEQYF.

V is TRBV30 and J is TRBJ2-2; 14 positions agree with TRBD2. There are 16 residues in the CDR3. V lost 1 base to trimming and J lost 6 bases; unmatched junction nucleotides: 4. The germline V gene has CDR1 GTSNPN and CDR2 SVGIG (reference sequence). CDR3 residues: CAWSGLAGGRAGELFF. Written as DNA, the CDR3 is TGTGCCTGGAGTGGACTAGCGGGGGGGCGCGCCGGGGAGCTGTTTTTT.

The rearrangement links TRBV25-1 to TRBJ2-7; D unresolved. The CDR3 sequence is 10 residues long. V dropped 4 bases and J dropped 6 bases, with 4 bases sitting between them. Germline V gene sequence: CDR1 MGHDK, CDR2 SYGVNS. CDR3 bases: TGTGCCAGCAGTGGAGGCGAGCAGTACTTC. Translated, it gives CASSGGEQYF.

The V gene is TRBV6-1, the J gene TRBJ1-2, with 7 bases aligning to TRBD1. From germline, CDR1 is MNHNS and CDR2 SASEGT. The V segment lost 8 bases and the J segment 5 bases; nucleotides outside the gene matches: 8. The CDR3 sequence is 13 residues long. The CDR3 sequence: CASRPDRLYGYTF. DNA of the CDR3: TGTGCCAGCCGACCGGACAGGTTGTATGGCTACACCTTC.

Only a few counts were recorded for this clone. The V call is TRBV6-6, the J call TRBJ2-4, with D maybe TRBD2 (7 bases). The CDR3 has 16 residues. CDR1 is MNHNY and CDR2 is SVGAGI in the germline V gene (reference sequence). The germline V and J ends were trimmed by 7 bases and 4 bases, with 20 bases remaining between them. CDR3 residues: CASTYGGGAGKNIQYF. Written as DNA, the CDR3 is TGTGCCAGCACCTACGGTGGGGGGGCCGGAAAAAACATTCAGTACTTC.

This chain links TRBV18 with TRBJ1-5; D is unclear. The V and J ends lost 2 bases and 4 bases respectively, with 15 bases between them. The CDR3 is 16 amino acids. From germline, CDR1 is KGHSH and CDR2 LQKENI. CDR3 nucleotides: TGTGCCAGCTCACCATTCGCAGGCTCAGAGAATCAGCCCCAGCATTTT. Amino acid sequence: CASSPFAGSENQPQHF.

J is TRBJ1-5 and V is TRBV7-2; D not certain. CDR3 length: 14 residues. The germline V gene encodes CDR1 SGHTA and CDR2 FQGNSA. Trimming removed 1 base from V and 0 bases from J, with 4 bases in between. The CDR3 region has the DNA TGTGCCAGCAGCTTAGACTATAGCAATCAGCCCCAGCATTTT. This gives the protein CASSLDYSNQPQHF.

The chain is built from TRBV9 and TRBJ2-3; 8 bases match TRBD1. The CDR3 is made up of 16 amino acids. CDR1 is SGDLS and CDR2 is YYNGEE in the germline V gene. J lost 0 bases, V lost 3 bases, and 6 bases had no gene match. CDR3 residues: CASSATDRGSTDTQYF. The DNA of the CDR3 is TGTGCCAGCAGCGCCACCGACAGGGGTAGCACAGATACGCAGTATTTT.

A few counts support this clone. J is TRBJ2-7 and V is TRBV7-2, with 7 bases that match TRBD2. CDR3 length: 14 amino acids. V gave up 6 bases and J gave up 3 bases; unmatched junction bases: 8. The V gene's germline CDR1 is SGHTA and CDR2 FQGNSA. CDR3 nucleotide sequence: TGTGCCAGCAGTCCAACCCTAGCGGACTACGAGCAGTACTTC. It yields the protein CASSPTLADYEQYF.

This chain links TRBV6-1 with TRBJ2-3; TRBD1 matches at 8 bases. Germline-derived CDR1 and CDR2 are MNHNS and SASEGT. The CDR3 consists of 15 residues. The V and J ends lost 3 bases and 2 bases, in that order; junction bases with no gene match: 4. The CDR3 here is CASSDRDRYTDTQYF. For the CDR3, the DNA is TGTGCCAGCAGTGACCGGGACAGGTACACAGATACGCAGTATTTT.